The clone carrying this TCR beta chain was detected many times. Its antigen is not known. The record originates from a study of prognosis after radiotherapy for stage I lung cancer. Study as a whole: About 15 of the patients were found to have newly diagnosed primary stage I lung tumors, and four or five were living with oligometastatic NSCLC after surgical resection of the primary tumor. Tumors were squamous cell carcinoma in seven patients and adenocarcinoma in twelve.

Every patient was node-negative on CT and PET/CT and lacked prior chemotherapy, radiotherapy or other malignancies. Study-level points and caveats: Differing TRBV and TRBJ gene usage was reportedly seen between patients with and without metastases.

Multiplex PCR in two rounds served to amplify TCR beta CDR3 from genomic DNA. Specific primers for each TRBV and TRBJ gene were what first-round PCR used. TCRdb reanalysed the multiplex PCR reads using MiXCR and keeps one entry per CDR3 protein. This table holds around 29,000 distinct CDR3 sequences, under 60% found once. The CDR3 is 10 amino acids. V was trimmed by 5 bases and J by 6 bases, leaving 4 bases between them. The starting material was PBMCs, obtained before or after stereotactic body radiation therapy (not recorded which). The sequence came from a donor aged 50 or older with non-small cell lung cancer. V is TRBV12-3 or TRBV12-4 and J is TRBJ2-5; D gene uncertain. The CDR3 sequence: CASSGKTQYF. In DNA form, the CDR3 reads TGTGCCAGCAGTGGGAAGACCCAGTACTTC.